The clone carrying this T cell receptor beta chain was seen a few times. Antigen unknown. This specimen belongs to a study of T-cell memory formation after mild COVID-19. Turning to the study itself: Largely donor-specific sequence clusters came from a couple of donors.

The CDR3 runs 15 residues. With V trimmed by 2 bases and J by 1 base, 1 base remained unmatched. Whole-study findings and limits: Contracting clones from day 15 to 85 had balanced CD4/CD8; later expanders favoured CD4+. Memory cells collected pre-infection included some clones that later responded, suggesting cross-reactive memory joined.

TCR alpha and TCR beta cDNA libraries carrying sample barcodes and UMIs were produced by 5'RACE using constant-segment primers. Each CDR3 protein gets one entry after TCRdb re-called the 5' RACE reads with MiXCR. The data hold 470,000 or so distinct CDR3 sequences, with 20% observed a single time. The rearrangement links TRBV12-3 or TRBV12-4 to TRBJ2-1, with TRBD2 matching over 8 bases. This TCR was sampled from an adult woman who had mild COVID-19 (a few samples of this study predate the infection). Cell type and time point are not known. The sequenced sample was PBMCs or a T cell subset sorted from them (not recorded which). CDR3 coding DNA: TGTGCCAGCAGTTTACGGGAGGGGTCCTACAATGAGCAGTTCTTC. This sequence encodes CASSLREGSYNEQFF.